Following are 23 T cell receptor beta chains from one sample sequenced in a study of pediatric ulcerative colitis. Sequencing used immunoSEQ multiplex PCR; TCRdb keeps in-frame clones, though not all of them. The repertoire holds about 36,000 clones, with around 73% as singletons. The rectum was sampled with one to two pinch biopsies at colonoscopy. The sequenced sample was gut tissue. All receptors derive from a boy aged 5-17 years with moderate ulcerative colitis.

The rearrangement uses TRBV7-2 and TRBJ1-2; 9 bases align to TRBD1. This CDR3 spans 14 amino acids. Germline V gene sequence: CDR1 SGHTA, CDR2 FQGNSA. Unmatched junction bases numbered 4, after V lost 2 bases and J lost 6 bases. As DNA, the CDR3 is TGTGCCAGCAGCTTACCGACAGGGGGTAATGGCTACACCTTC. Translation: CASSLPTGGNGYTF.

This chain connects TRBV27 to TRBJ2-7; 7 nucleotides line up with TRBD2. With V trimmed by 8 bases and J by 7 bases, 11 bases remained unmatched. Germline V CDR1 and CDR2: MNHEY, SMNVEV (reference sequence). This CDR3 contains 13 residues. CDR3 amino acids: CASRGERWREQYF. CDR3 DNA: TGTGCCAGCCGGGGGGAGCGCTGGAGGGAGCAGTACTTC.

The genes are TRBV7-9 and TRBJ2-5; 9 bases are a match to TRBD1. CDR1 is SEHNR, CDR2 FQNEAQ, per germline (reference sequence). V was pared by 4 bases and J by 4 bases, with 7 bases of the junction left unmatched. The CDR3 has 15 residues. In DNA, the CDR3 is TGTGCCAGCAGCTCCGGGACAGGGTTAACAGAGACCCAGTACTTC. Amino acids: CASSSGTGLTETQYF. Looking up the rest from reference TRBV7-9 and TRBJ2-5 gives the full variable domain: DTGVSQNPRHKITKRGQNVTFRCDPISEHNRLYWYRQTLGQGPEFLTYFQNEAQLEKSRLLSDRFSAERPKGSFSTLEIQRTEQGDSAMYLCASSSGTGLTETQYFGPGTRLLVL.

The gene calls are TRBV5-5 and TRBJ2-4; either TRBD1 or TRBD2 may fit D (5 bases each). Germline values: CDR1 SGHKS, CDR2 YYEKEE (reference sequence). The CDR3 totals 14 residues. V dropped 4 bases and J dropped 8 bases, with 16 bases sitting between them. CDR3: CASSIGTQAYIQYF. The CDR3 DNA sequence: TGTGCCAGCAGCATTGGGACGCAGGCGTACATTCAGTACTTC.

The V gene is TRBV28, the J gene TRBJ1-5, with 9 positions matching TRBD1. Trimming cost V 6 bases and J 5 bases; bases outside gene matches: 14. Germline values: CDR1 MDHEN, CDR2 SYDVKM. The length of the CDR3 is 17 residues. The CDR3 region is CASSTTGGTGFHQPQHF. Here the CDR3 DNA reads TGTGCCAGCAGCACTACCGGCGGGACAGGGTTCCATCAGCCCCAGCATTTT.

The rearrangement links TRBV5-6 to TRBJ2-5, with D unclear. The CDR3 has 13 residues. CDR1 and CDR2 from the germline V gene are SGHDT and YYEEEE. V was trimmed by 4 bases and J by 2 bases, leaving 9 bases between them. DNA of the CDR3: TGTGCCAGCAGCGCGGACCCACAAGAGACCCAGTACTTC. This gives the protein CASSADPQETQYF.

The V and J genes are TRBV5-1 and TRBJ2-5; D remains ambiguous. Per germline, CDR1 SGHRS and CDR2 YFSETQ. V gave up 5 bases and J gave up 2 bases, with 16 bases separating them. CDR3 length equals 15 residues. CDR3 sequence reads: CASRVGESSQETQYF. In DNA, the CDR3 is TGCGCCAGCAGAGTTGGGGAATCAAGTCAAGAGACCCAGTACTTC.

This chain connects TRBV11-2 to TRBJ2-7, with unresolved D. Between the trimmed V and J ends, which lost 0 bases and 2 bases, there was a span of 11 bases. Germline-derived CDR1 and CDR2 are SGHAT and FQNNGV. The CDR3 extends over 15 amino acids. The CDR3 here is CASSLDLGSTYEQYF. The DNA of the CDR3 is TGTGCCAGCAGCTTAGATCTAGGTTCTACCTACGAGCAGTACTTC.

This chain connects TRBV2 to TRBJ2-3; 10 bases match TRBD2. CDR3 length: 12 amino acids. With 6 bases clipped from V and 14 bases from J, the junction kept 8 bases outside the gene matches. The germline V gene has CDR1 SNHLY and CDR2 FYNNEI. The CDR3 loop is CASSAGTSDPYF. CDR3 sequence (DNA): TGTGCCAGCAGCGCCGGGACTAGCGATCCGTATTTT.

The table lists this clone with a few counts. In nucleotides, the CDR3 is TGTGCCAGCAGTTACGTTGGGACTAGCGTAGGGGAGCAGTACTTC. Translated: CASSYVGTSVGEQYF. The chain recombines TRBV6-5 with TRBJ2-7, with 10 positions matching TRBD2. Germline lookup yields CDR1 MNHEY and CDR2 SVGAGI. The CDR3 has 15 amino acids. Trimming cost V 2 bases and J 7 bases; bases outside gene matches: 8.

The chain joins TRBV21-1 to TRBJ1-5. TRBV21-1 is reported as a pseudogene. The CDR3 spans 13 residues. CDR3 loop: CASSKARNQPQHF. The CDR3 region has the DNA TGTGCCAGCAGCAAAGCCCGAAATCAGCCCCAGCATTTT.

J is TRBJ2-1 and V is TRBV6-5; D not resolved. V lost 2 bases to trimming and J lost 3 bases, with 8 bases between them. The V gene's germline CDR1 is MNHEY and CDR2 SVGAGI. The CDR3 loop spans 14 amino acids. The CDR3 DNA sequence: TGTGCCAGCAGTTACAACCTAGACTACAATGAGCAGTTCTTC. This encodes CASSYNLDYNEQFF.

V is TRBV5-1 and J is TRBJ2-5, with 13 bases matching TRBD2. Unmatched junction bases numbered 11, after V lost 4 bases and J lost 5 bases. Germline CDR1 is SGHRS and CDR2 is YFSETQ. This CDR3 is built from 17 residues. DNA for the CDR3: TGCGCCAGCAGCGGGGAACTAGCGGGAGGGCCTAGGGAGACCCAGTACTTC. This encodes CASSGELAGGPRETQYF.

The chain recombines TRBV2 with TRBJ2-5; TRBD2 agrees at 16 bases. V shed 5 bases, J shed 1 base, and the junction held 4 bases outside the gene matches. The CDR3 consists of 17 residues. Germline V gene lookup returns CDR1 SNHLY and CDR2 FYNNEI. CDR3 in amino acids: CASSPGLAGGRQETQYF. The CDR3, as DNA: TGTGCCAGCAGTCCGGGACTAGCGGGGGGGCGCCAAGAGACCCAGTACTTC.

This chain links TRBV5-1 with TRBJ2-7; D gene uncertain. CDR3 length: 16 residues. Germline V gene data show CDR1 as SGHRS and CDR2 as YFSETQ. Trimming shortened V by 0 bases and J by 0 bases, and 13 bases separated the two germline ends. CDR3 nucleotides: TGCGCCAGCAGCTTGGCCGGGTCGGAGAGCTCCTACGAGCAGTACTTC. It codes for CASSLAGSESSYEQYF. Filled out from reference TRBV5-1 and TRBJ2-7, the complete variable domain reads KAGVTQTPRYLIKTRGQQVTLSCSPISGHRSVSWYQQTPGQGLQFLFEYFSETQRNKGNFPGRFSGRQFSNSRSEMNVSTLELGDSALYLCASSLAGSESSYEQYFGPGTRLTVT.

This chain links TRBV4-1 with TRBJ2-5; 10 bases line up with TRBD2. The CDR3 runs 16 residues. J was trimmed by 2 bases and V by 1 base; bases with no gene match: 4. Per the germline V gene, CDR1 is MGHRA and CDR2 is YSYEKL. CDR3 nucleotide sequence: TGCGCCAGCAGCCAAGGTCCTAGCGGGAGACAAGAGACCCAGTACTTC. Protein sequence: CASSQGPSGRQETQYF.

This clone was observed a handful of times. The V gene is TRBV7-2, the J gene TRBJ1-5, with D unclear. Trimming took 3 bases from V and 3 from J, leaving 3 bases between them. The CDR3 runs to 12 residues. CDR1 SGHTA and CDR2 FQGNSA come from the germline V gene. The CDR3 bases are TGTGCCAGCAGCTTCACCAATCAGCCCCAGCATTTT. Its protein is CASSFTNQPQHF.

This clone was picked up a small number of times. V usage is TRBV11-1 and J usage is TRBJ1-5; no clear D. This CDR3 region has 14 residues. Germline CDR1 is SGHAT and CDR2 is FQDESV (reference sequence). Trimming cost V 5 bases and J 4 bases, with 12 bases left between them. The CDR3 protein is CASSPDSENQPQHF. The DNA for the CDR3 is TGTGCCAGCAGCCCCGATTCAGAAAATCAGCCCCAGCATTTT.

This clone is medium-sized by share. The CDR3 sequence: CASNQGPGGANVLTF. The CDR3 nucleotides read TGTGCCAGCAACCAGGGACCTGGGGGGGCCAACGTCCTGACTTTC. V and J are TRBV7-2 and TRBJ2-6, with D perhaps given as TRBD1 or TRBD2 (5 bases each). V shed 7 bases and J shed 4 bases, with 14 bases lying between them. CDR3 size: 15 residues. CDR1 SGHTA and CDR2 FQGNSA come from the germline V gene.

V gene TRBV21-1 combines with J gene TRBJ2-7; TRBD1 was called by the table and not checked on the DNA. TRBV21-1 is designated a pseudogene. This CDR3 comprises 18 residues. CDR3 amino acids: CASSHPGCADRENYEQYF. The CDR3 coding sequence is TGTGCCAGCAGCCACCCAGGGTGTGCGGACAGGGAGAACTACGAGCAGTACTTC.

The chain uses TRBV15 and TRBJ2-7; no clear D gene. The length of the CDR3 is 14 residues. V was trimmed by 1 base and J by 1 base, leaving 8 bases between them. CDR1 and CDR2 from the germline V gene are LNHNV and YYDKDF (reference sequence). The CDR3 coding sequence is TGTGCCACCAGCAGAGGACCGCTATCCTACGAGCAGTACTTC. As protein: CATSRGPLSYEQYF.

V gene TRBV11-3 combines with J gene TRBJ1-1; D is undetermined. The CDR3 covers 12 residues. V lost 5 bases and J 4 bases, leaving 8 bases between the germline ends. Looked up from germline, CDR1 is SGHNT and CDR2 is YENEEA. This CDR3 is CASSQYITEAFF. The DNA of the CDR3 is TGTGCCAGCAGCCAATACATCACTGAAGCTTTCTTT.

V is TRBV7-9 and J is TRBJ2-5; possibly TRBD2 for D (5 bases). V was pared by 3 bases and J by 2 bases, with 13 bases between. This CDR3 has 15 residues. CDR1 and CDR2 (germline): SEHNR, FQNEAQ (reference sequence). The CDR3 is CASSFTAGPQETQYF. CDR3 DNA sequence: TGTGCCAGCAGCTTTACCGCGGGTCCACAAGAGACCCAGTACTTC.